The rows below give T cell receptor beta chains drawn from one sample of a study of blood T cells in healthy people across ages. TCRdb used MiXCR to reprocess the 5' RACE reads, holding one entry per CDR3 protein. Of approximately 1.5 million distinct CDR3 sequences in the sample, about 35% were seen once. The specimen was blood. The receptors stem from a woman in her 30s in good health. CDR3s include the opening cysteine and the closing phenylalanine or tryptophan. D genes are given only for firm matches. Where a row states a size, it is once, few, many or the class of an expanded clone; other rows omit it.

DNA,CDR3,D,size,J,V
TGTGCCACCCACCCAGGGGGCAGGCGTTATGGCTACACCTTC,CATHPGGRRYGYTF,TRBD1,-,TRBJ1-2,TRBV24-1
TGTGCCAACACGGCGGCTGGGGTGTACAATGAGCAGTTCTTC,CANTAAGVYNEQFF,-,-,TRBJ2-1,TRBV6-1
TGTGCCACCAGCAGAGCCGGGAGAGGGGCCGGGGAGCTGTTTTTT,CATSRAGRGAGELFF,-,-,TRBJ2-2,TRBV15
TGTGCCAGCAGACCACTAGCCGGGGAGACCCAGTACTTC,CASRPLAGETQYF,-,few,TRBJ2-5,TRBV6-1
TGTGCCAGCAGTCTAAAGGGGACACACTCCTACGAGCAGTACTTC,CASSLKGTHSYEQYF,-,-,TRBJ2-7,TRBV27
TGTGCCAGCACGTCAGGCACCTACAATGAGCAGTTCTTC,CASTSGTYNEQFF,-,-,TRBJ2-1,TRBV6-1
TGTGCCATCACGGCTGGACAGGGCAATCAGCCCCAGCATTTT,CAITAGQGNQPQHF,TRBD1,-,TRBJ1-5,TRBV6-1
TGTGCCATCAGTGGTGACAGGATCAGCTACGAGCAGTACTTC,CAISGDRISYEQYF,-,-,TRBJ2-7,TRBV10-3
TGCAGCGCAGTAGGACAGGGGAACACTGAAGCTTTCTTT,CSAVGQGNTEAFF,TRBD1,-,TRBJ1-1,TRBV29-1
TGCGCCAGCAGCCAAGAATCGCCTAGCGGGGCCAACAATGAGCAGTTCTTC,CASSQESPSGANNEQFF,TRBD2,many,TRBJ2-1,TRBV4-1
TGCGCCAGCAGCTTGGAGCGGTCGGAGGGAGAGACCCAGTACTTC,CASSLERSEGETQYF,-,-,TRBJ2-5,TRBV5-1
TGTGCCAGCAGCTTAGGCGGACAGGGAAGAGAGACCTATGGCTACACCTTC,CASSLGGQGRETYGYTF,TRBD1,-,TRBJ1-2,TRBV7-9
TGTGCCAGCAGCTTTCGTGCGAACGAGCAGTACTTC,CASSFRANEQYF,-,many,TRBJ2-7,TRBV5-5
TGTGCCAGCTGTTTATTACTAGCTAATGAGCAGTTCTTC,CASCLLLANEQFF,-,-,TRBJ2-1,TRBV28
TGTGCCAGCAGTGAGGCAGGGAGAGGACCCCTAAGGAACACTGAAGCTTTCTTT,CASSEAGRGPLRNTEAFF,-,-,TRBJ1-1,TRBV25-1
TGTGCCAGTCACCCCGCCCGACTTGGGATCGAGCAGTACTTC,CASHPARLGIEQYF,-,-,TRBJ2-7,TRBV19
TGTGCCAGCAGCCTGACTAGAGATGAGCAGTTCTTC,CASSLTRDEQFF,-,-,TRBJ2-1,TRBV7-2
TGTGCCAGCAGTTACTCGACTAGCGGCCTTCCCTACGAGCAGTACTTC,CASSYSTSGLPYEQYF,TRBD2,few,TRBJ2-7,TRBV6-5
TGTGCCAGCAGCCCTACGCCCGACATCGGTCAGTACTTC,CASSPTPDIGQYF,-,-,TRBJ2-4,TRBV7-2
TGTGCCAGCAGCCCCTTACGAAGTTCCGATGAGCAGTTCTTC,CASSPLRSSDEQFF,-,-,TRBJ2-1,TRBV6-4
TGTGCCAGCAGTTACTGGGGTGGCGGGACTCCCGGGGATACGCAGTATTTT,CASSYWGGGTPGDTQYF,-,-,TRBJ2-3,TRBV6-6
TGCGCCAGCAGCTTGGCTTTTGGCGTCCCTGAAGCTTTCTTT,CASSLAFGVPEAFF,-,-,TRBJ1-1,TRBV5-1
TGCAGCGTTCTCCGAGGGGATTCAGGACTAGCGGGGCCCTACAATGAGCAGTACTTC,CSVLRGDSGLAGPYNEQYF,TRBD2,-,TRBJ2-7,TRBV29-1
TGTGCCAGCAGCTCGTCGACTGAAGCTTTCTTT,CASSSSTEAFF,-,many,TRBJ1-1,TRBV7-9
TGTGCCAGCAGAGGCGGGACTAGCAGAACCACAGATACGCAGTATTTT,CASRGGTSRTTDTQYF,TRBD2,few,TRBJ2-3,TRBV7-2
TGTGCCAGCAACAAACAGGGTGACGAGCAGTACTTC,CASNKQGDEQYF,-,-,TRBJ2-7,TRBV28
TGTGCCAGCAGCTACGTATATGGGGGGAATAACAATGAGCAGTTCTTC,CASSYVYGGNNNEQFF,-,-,TRBJ2-1,TRBV9
TGCGCCAGCAGCCAGGCTACCGGGCGGACGGCCTACGAGCAGTACTTC,CASSQATGRTAYEQYF,-,many,TRBJ2-7,TRBV4-1
TGTGCCAGCAGGCTCGACAGGGGAATCCTCTATGGCTACACCTTC,CASRLDRGILYGYTF,TRBD1,-,TRBJ1-2,TRBV2
TGTGCCAGCAGTTACGGGACTAGCGGGGCCCAAAACATTCAGTACTTC,CASSYGTSGAQNIQYF,TRBD2,few,TRBJ2-4,TRBV27
TGTGTCAGTAGCTTAGGGGGACAGGTCTCATTATACGAGCAGTACTTC,CVSSLGGQVSLYEQYF,TRBD1,-,TRBJ2-7,TRBV7-2
TGTGCCACCAGTGTGGGACAGGGGAATGGAGAGCAGTACTTC,CATSVGQGNGEQYF,TRBD1,few,TRBJ2-7,TRBV24-1
TGCGCCAGCAGCCACCCCACGGGGGCCCCCAATCAGCCCCAGCATTTT,CASSHPTGAPNQPQHF,-,-,TRBJ1-5,TRBV4-1
TGCGCCAGCAGCCAAGAACGGGTCCGGGACACTGAAGCTTTCTTT,CASSQERVRDTEAFF,-,-,TRBJ1-1,TRBV4-1
TGTGCCAGTAGTACTACCAGGGCCTCCCGGCTGCAGTTCTTC,CASSTTRASRLQFF,-,-,TRBJ2-1,TRBV19
TGTGCCAGCAGTTTACCCAGGGTGGGGAACTATGGCTACACCTTC,CASSLPRVGNYGYTF,-,few,TRBJ1-2,TRBV28
TGTGCCAGCAGCCAAGGGGGGCCGGCGGACAATGAGCAGTTCTTC,CASSQGGPADNEQFF,-,-,TRBJ2-1,TRBV4-2
TGTGCCAGCTCACGCGGTGACAGTGGGGGCAATCAGCCCCAGCATTTT,CASSRGDSGGNQPQHF,-,-,TRBJ1-5,TRBV18
TGCAGTGCTGGTTACAAAGCCGGGGGGACCTACGAGCAGTACTTC,CSAGYKAGGTYEQYF,TRBD2,few,TRBJ2-7,TRBV20-1
TGTGCCAGCAGTTACTCGAGCGGCAGTTGGGGCGCTGAAGCTTTCTTT,CASSYSSGSWGAEAFF,-,-,TRBJ1-1,TRBV6-2/TRBV6-3
TGTTCCAGCAGCCAAACGTCCGGGGGCACTGAAGCTTTCTTT,CSSSQTSGGTEAFF,-,-,TRBJ1-1,TRBV7-9
TGCAGCTTAGAGGACAGGCTAAACACTGAAGCTTTCTTT,CSLEDRLNTEAFF,TRBD1,-,TRBJ1-1,TRBV29-1
TGTGCCAGCAGGGGGGACACCAGCATCTCCAGGCCCTATCAGCCCCAGCATTTT,CASRGDTSISRPYQPQHF,-,-,TRBJ1-5,TRBV6-1
TGTGCCTGGAGTGTACTAGGGGCTCAGCAGTACTTC,CAWSVLGAQQYF,-,few,TRBJ2-7,TRBV30
TGTGCCAGCAGTGAAGAGGGGGATACGCAGTATTTT,CASSEEGDTQYF,-,-,TRBJ2-3,TRBV2
TGTGCCTGGAGTATAGCAGCCCTTGGCTACACCTTC,CAWSIAALGYTF,-,-,TRBJ1-2,TRBV30
TGCGCCAGCAGCCCGGGACTAGAGGCAGATACGCAGTATTTT,CASSPGLEADTQYF,TRBD2,few,TRBJ2-3,TRBV5-1
TGCGCCAGCAGCCAAGATCAGGCGACACCTCTCTATGGCTACACCTTC,CASSQDQATPLYGYTF,-,-,TRBJ1-2,TRBV4-1
TGCAGCGTTGGGGGCAGGGCTGCTTATGGCTACACCTTC,CSVGGRAAYGYTF,-,few,TRBJ1-2,TRBV29-1
TGCAGTGCTAGAGATTGGGGGGGCTACGGCACAGATACGCAGTATTTT,CSARDWGGYGTDTQYF,-,-,TRBJ2-3,TRBV20-1
TGTGCCAGCAGCCAAGCTAGGGGGGTTTGGAACTATGGCTACACCTTC,CASSQARGVWNYGYTF,-,-,TRBJ1-2,TRBV3-1
TGTGCCAGCAGTCGACTAGGCTCTAGCACAGATGCGCAGTATTTT,CASSRLGSSTDAQYF,-,-,TRBJ2-3,TRBV12-3/TRBV12-4
TGTGCCAGCAGCCCATCCGGACTAGTGAGACTCACAGATACGCAGTATTTT,CASSPSGLVRLTDTQYF,TRBD2,once,TRBJ2-3,TRBV27
TGCAGTGCTATAGAGATCGGGAACTCCGGGGCCAACGTCCTGACTTTC,CSAIEIGNSGANVLTF,-,-,TRBJ2-6,TRBV20-1
TGTGCCAGCGGTCAACGGCAGCCTAATGAAAAACTGTTTTTT,CASGQRQPNEKLFF,-,few,TRBJ1-4,TRBV27